In this sample, the clone carrying this TCR beta chain turned up a few times. Its antigen is unidentified. Researchers took lesional scalp punch biopsies and peripheral blood from people who were alopecia areata patients. The data originate from a study of CD8+ T cells in alopecia areata. Study-level findings and limits: Sequencing of scalp tissue also captures the resident alphabeta T cells of normal skin.

Reverse transcription of extracted RNA yielded cDNA, which provided the sequencing template. TCRdb keeps only in-frame clones here, not all; method: immunoSEQ multiplex PCR. Of approximately 180,000 clones in the sample, 50% to 75% were seen once. Deletions cut 4 bases from V and 0 bases from J, with 6 bases between. The CDR3 totals 12 residues. The V gene's germline CDR1 is SQVTM and CDR2 ANQGSEA. The V and J genes are TRBV29-1 and TRBJ2-5; D unclear. The source material was CD4+ T cells sorted from blood, sampled at week 0. This clonotype was obtained from a human donor with alopecia areata. DNA of the CDR3: TGCAGCGTTGGTGTGGACCAAGAGACCCAGTACTTC. Protein product: CSVGVDQETQYF.